The 16 T cell receptor beta chains below were found in one sample sequenced in a study of patients and donors after allogeneic stem cell transplantation. TCRdb itself ran the RT-PCR reads through MiXCR, one entry per CDR3 protein. Here the sample spans hundreds of thousands of distinct CDR3 sequences, 38% being singletons. The sample taken for sequencing was blood, either unsorted or a sorted T cell fraction (not recorded which). The receptors originated from a human donor who was either an allogeneic HSCT recipient or a stem cell or donor lymphocyte infusion donor (not recorded which). It is not recorded whose cells these are; they may come from a transplant donor.

This rearrangement joins TRBV18 to TRBJ1-5; no definite D call. This CDR3 comprises 15 residues. Trimming removed 4 bases at V and 6 bases at J, with 16 bases between. Germline V gives CDR1 KGHSH, CDR2 LQKENI. The CDR3 protein is CASSRSGGLTQPQHF. The CDR3 bases are TGTGCCAGCTCACGCTCTGGAGGTTTAACTCAGCCCCAGCATTTT. Drawing the rest from reference TRBV18 and TRBJ1-5, the complete variable domain is NAGVMQNPRHLVRRRGQEARLRCSPMKGHSHVYWYRQLPEEGLKFMVYLQKENIIDESGMPKERFSAEFPKEGPSILRIQQVVRGDSAAYFCASSRSGGLTQPQHFGDGTRLSIL.

In its sample, this clonotype was seen a few times. The rearrangement joins TRBV12-3 or TRBV12-4 to TRBJ1-4; tentatively, D is TRBD1 (5 bases). This CDR3 has 16 residues. V was cut by 2 bases and J by 4 bases, with 14 bases left in between. CDR3 loop: CASSLPPSDINEKLFF. DNA for the CDR3: TGTGCCAGCAGTTTACCCCCTTCGGACATTAATGAAAAACTGTTTTTT.

This clonotype was seen only a few times. The chain links TRBV12-3 or TRBV12-4 to TRBJ2-1, with 9 bases aligning to TRBD2. V was clipped by 8 bases and J by 6 bases; unmatched bases: 5. CDR3 length equals 13 residues. The CDR3 region has the DNA TGTGCCAGCGCTAGCGGGGCTGGCAATGAGCAGTTCTTC. Translating it yields CASASGAGNEQFF.

The chain recombines TRBV4-2 with TRBJ2-3; 13 bases line up with TRBD2. The CDR3 contains 18 residues. V shed 1 base and J 2 bases; nucleotides not matched to a gene: 6. Germline loops: CDR1 LGHNA, CDR2 YNFKEQ. CDR3 DNA: TGTGCCAGCAGCCAAGCCGCCACTAGCGGGGGGGCCACAGATACGCAGTATTTT. Translating gives CASSQAATSGGATDTQYF.

The V gene is TRBV10-3, the J gene TRBJ2-2; possibly TRBD1 or TRBD2 for D (6 bases each). CDR1 is ENHRY, CDR2 SYGVKD, per germline. This CDR3 region has 16 residues. V was shortened by 4 bases and J by 2 bases, with 14 bases between the two germline ends. CDR3 DNA: TGTGCCATCAGTGGGAGTAGGGGGGAAAACACCGGGGAGCTGTTTTTT. This sequence encodes CAISGSRGENTGELFF.

The chain carries TRBV9 and TRBJ2-7; D is perhaps TRBD1 (6 bases). The germline CDR1 and CDR2 sequences are SGDLS and YYNGEE. Trimming cost V 0 bases and J 0 bases, with 10 bases left between them. The CDR3 length is 15 residues. CDR3 in DNA: TGTGCCAGCAGCGTAGAGGACAGTGGCTCCTACGAGCAGTACTTC. Its protein is CASSVEDSGSYEQYF. Variable domain in full (rest from reference TRBV9 and TRBJ2-7): DSGVTQTPKHLITATGQRVTLRCSPRSGDLSVYWYQQSLDQGLQFLIQYYNGEERAKGNILERFSAQQFPDLHSELNLSSLELGDSALYFCASSVEDSGSYEQYFGPGTRLTVT.

As regards this clonotype: This is likely a read error, given that the CDR3 carries no conserved phenylalanine or tryptophan at its end. V and J are TRBV5-6 and TRBJ1-1, with D unresolved. CDR1 is SGHDT and CDR2 is YYEEEE in the germline V gene. V lost 0 bases and J 6 bases, leaving 12 bases between the germline ends. The CDR3 totals 14 residues. In DNA form, the CDR3 reads TGTGCCAGCAGCTTGGTCCAACGGAGAGCTGAAGCTTTCTCT. Its protein is CASSLVQRRAEAFS.

V gene TRBV6-6 combines with J gene TRBJ1-6; D gene ambiguous. V lost 5 bases to trimming and J lost 6 bases, with 11 bases between them. The germline V gene encodes CDR1 MNHNY and CDR2 SVGAGI (reference sequence). The CDR3 is 14 amino acids. The CDR3 nucleotides read TGTGCCAGCAGTATTCCAGGAGCTAATTCACCCCTCCACTTT. Protein: CASSIPGANSPLHF.

This clonotype was counted a few times. The chain uses TRBV12-5 and TRBJ1-1, with TRBD1 as a possible D gene (6 bases). The CDR3 runs to 15 residues. The germline V gene encodes CDR1 LGHNT and CDR2 FRNRAP. V gave up 0 bases and J gave up 4 bases, with 12 bases separating them. The CDR3 region has the DNA TGTGCTAGTGGTTTGGTATACAGGGTGGGCACTGAAGCTTTCTTT. It codes for CASGLVYRVGTEAFF.

This clonotype was counted a few times. The rearrangement links TRBV12-3 or TRBV12-4 to TRBJ1-5; tentative D call: TRBD1 (6 bases). Trimming cost V 3 bases and J 2 bases, with 17 bases left between them. The CDR3 spans 17 residues. CDR3 in DNA: TGTGCCAGCAGTTTGGGTAGGGGGTCGTATGGCAATCAGCCCCAGCATTTT. Translated, it gives CASSLGRGSYGNQPQHF.

This clonotype was seen only a few times. This chain joins TRBV6-6 and TRBJ1-1; no clear D. Deletions cut 6 bases from V and 4 bases from J, with 9 bases between. This CDR3 has 12 amino acids. Germline CDR1 and CDR2: MNHNY and SVGAGI (reference sequence). The CDR3 loop is CASRLMGTEAFF. As DNA, the CDR3 is TGTGCCAGCAGACTTATGGGCACTGAAGCTTTCTTT.

The chain recombines TRBV24-1 with TRBJ2-3; the D is unclear. This CDR3 has 15 amino acids. CDR1 is KGHDR and CDR2 is SFDVKD in the germline V gene. V lost 3 bases to trimming and J lost 0 bases, with 9 bases between them. The CDR3 DNA reads as TGTGCCACCAGTGATAGAGGCTATAGCACAGATACGCAGTATTTT. Its translation: CATSDRGYSTDTQYF.

This clonotype has only a few counts. The chain uses TRBV4-1 and TRBJ1-2; a possible D gene is TRBD1 (5 bases). V was shortened by 2 bases and J by 3 bases, with 16 bases between the two germline ends. This CDR3 is 16 amino acids long. CDR1 is MGHRA and CDR2 is YSYEKL in the germline V gene. The CDR3 here is CASSQPGDQGDYGYTF. The CDR3 DNA reads TGCGCCAGCAGCCAACCTGGGGATCAGGGCGACTATGGCTACACCTTC.

The chain employs TRBV24-1 and TRBJ2-7, with D uncertain. This CDR3 spans 15 amino acids. Per germline, CDR1 KGHDR and CDR2 SFDVKD. Deletions cut 7 bases from V and 3 bases from J, with 18 bases between. The CDR3 reads CATSDGQVGRYEQYF. DNA of the CDR3: TGTGCCACCAGCGACGGGCAGGTTGGACGCTACGAGCAGTACTTC.

This clonotype was seen a handful of times. The gene calls are TRBV4-1 and TRBJ1-5; TRBD1 aligns across 10 bases. Germline CDR1 is MGHRA and CDR2 is YSYEKL. V lost 3 bases and J lost 6; bases outside the gene matches: 5. The CDR3 runs 15 residues. CDR3 DNA sequence: TGCGCCAGCAGCCACCTAGGACAGGGGGGTCAGCCCCAGCATTTT. Amino acids: CASSHLGQGGQPQHF.

In this sample, this clonotype turned up a few times. The chain links TRBV20-1 to TRBJ2-7, with D tentatively TRBD2 (6 bases). Deletions cut 6 bases from V and 0 bases from J, with 15 bases between. From germline, CDR1 is DFQATT and CDR2 SNEGSKA (reference sequence). The CDR3 consists of 14 residues. The CDR3 DNA reads TGCAGTGCCCGGGACTTTCCAAACTCCTACGAGCAGTACTTC. Protein product: CSARDFPNSYEQYF.